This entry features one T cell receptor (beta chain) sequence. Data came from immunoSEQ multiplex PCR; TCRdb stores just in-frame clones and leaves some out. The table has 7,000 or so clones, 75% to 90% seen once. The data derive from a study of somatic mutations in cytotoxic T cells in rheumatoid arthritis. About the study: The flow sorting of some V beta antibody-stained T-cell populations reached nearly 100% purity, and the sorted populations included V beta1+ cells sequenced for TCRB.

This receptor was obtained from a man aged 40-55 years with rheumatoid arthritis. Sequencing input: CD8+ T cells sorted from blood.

CDR3 DNA sequence: TGTGCCAGCAGCCCAAGTAAGGGGACAGTGCATGGCTACACCTTC. Amino acid sequence: CASSPSKGTVHGYTF. V and J are TRBV7-9 and TRBJ1-2, with TRBD1 matching over 7 bases. J was trimmed by 6 bases and V by 5 bases; bases with no gene match: 12. There are 15 residues in the CDR3. CDR1 is SEHNR, CDR2 FQNEAQ, per germline (reference sequence).